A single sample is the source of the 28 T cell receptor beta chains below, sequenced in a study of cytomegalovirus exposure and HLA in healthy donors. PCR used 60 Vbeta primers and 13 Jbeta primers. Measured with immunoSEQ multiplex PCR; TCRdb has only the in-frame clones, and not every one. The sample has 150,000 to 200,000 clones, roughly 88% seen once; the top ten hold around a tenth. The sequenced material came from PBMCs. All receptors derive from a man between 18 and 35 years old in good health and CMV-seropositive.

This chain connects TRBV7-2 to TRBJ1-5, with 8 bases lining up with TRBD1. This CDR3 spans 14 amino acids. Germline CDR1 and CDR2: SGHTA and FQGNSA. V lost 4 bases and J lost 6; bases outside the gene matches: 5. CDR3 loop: CASSYLQGGQPQHF. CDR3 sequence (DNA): TGTGCCAGCAGCTACCTACAGGGGGGTCAGCCCCAGCATTTT.

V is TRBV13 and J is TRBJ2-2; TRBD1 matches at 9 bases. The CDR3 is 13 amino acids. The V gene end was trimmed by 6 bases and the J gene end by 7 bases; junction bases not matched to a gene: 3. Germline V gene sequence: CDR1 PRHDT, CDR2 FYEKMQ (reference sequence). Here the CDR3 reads CASSTGGLGELFF. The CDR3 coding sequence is TGTGCCAGCAGTACAGGGGGCCTCGGGGAGCTGTTTTTT.

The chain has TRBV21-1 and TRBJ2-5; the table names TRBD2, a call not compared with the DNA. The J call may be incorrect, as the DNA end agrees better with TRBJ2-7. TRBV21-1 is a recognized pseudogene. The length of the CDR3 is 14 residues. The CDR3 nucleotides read TGTGCCAGCATCCTTTTAGAGGGAAGGTACGAGCAGTACTTC. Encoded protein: CASILLEGRYEQYF.

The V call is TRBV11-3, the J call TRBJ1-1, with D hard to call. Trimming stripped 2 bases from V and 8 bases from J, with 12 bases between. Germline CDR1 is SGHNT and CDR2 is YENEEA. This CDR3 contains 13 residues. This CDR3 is CASSLNPGVEAFF. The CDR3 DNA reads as TGTGCCAGCAGCTTAAATCCCGGAGTAGAAGCTTTCTTT.

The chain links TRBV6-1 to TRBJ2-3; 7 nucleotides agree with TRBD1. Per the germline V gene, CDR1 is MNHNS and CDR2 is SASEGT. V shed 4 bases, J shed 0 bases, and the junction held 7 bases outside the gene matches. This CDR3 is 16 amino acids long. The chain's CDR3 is CASSGRVDRSTDTQYF. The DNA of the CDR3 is TGTGCCAGCAGTGGGCGGGTGGACAGGAGCACAGATACGCAGTATTTT.

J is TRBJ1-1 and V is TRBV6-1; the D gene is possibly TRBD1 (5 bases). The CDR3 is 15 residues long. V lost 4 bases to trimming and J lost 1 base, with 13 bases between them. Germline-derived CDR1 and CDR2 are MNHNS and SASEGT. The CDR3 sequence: CASSGPDMWNTEAFF. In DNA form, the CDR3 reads TGTGCCAGCAGTGGGCCGGACATGTGGAACACTGAAGCTTTCTTT.

The CDR3 sequence is CASSQERLAGNYEQYF. The CDR3 DNA sequence: TGCGCCAGCAGCCAAGAGAGGTTAGCGGGGAACTACGAGCAGTACTTC. The gene calls are TRBV4-3 and TRBJ2-5, with TRBD2 identical over 8 bases. The end of the DNA is better explained by TRBJ2-7, so the J call may be wrong. Germline V CDR1 and CDR2: LGHNA, YSLEER. The CDR3 consists of 16 residues.

The CDR3 bases are TGTGCCAGTAGTCCCACGCAGGATTCCTACGAGCAGTACTTC. Residues: CASSPTQDSYEQYF. This chain links TRBV19 with TRBJ2-7; D not resolved. Trimming removed 5 bases at V and 1 base at J, with 12 bases between. The CDR3 sequence is 14 residues long. Per germline, CDR1 LNHDA and CDR2 SQIVND (reference sequence). Full variable domain (outside the CDR3, taken from reference TRBV19 and TRBJ2-7): DGGITQSPKYLFRKEGQNVTLSCEQNLNHDAMYWYRQDPGQGLRLIYYSQIVNDFQKGDIAEGYSVSREKKESFPLTVTSAQKNPTAFYLCASSPTQDSYEQYFGPGTRLTVT.

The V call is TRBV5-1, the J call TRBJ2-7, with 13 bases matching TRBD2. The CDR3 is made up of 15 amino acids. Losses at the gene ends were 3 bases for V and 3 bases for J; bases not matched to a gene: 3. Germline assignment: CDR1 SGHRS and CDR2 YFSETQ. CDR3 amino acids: CASSSGLAGDYEQYF. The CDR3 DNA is TGCGCCAGCAGCTCCGGACTAGCGGGGGACTACGAGCAGTACTTC.

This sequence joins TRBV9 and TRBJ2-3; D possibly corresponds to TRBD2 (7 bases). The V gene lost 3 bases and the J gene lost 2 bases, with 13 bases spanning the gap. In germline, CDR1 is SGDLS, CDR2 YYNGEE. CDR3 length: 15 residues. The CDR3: CASSDGGGDTDTQYF. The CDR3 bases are TGTGCCAGCAGCGATGGAGGGGGGGACACAGATACGCAGTATTTT. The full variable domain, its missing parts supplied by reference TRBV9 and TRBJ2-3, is DSGVTQTPKHLITATGQRVTLRCSPRSGDLSVYWYQQSLDQGLQFLIQYYNGEERAKGNILERFSAQQFPDLHSELNLSSLELGDSALYFCASSDGGGDTDTQYFGPGTRLTVL.

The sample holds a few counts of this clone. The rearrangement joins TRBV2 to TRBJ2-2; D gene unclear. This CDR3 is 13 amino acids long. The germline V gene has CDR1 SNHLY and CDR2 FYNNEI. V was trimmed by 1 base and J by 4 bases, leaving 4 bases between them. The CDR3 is CASSEVVTGELFF. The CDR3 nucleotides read TGTGCCAGCAGTGAAGTCGTCACCGGGGAGCTGTTTTTT.

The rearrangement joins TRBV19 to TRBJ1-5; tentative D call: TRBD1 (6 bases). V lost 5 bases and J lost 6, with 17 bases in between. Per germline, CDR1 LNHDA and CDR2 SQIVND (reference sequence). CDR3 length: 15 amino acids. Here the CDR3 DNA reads TGTGCCAGTAGTTTGAATCAGGGGCTCGGTCAGCCCCAGCATTTT. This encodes CASSLNQGLGQPQHF.

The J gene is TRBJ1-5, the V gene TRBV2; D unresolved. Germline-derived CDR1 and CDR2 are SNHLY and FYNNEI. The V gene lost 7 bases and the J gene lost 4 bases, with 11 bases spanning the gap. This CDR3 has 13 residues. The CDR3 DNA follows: TGTGCCAGCAAACCTCCGGAGAATCAGCCCCAGCATTTT. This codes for CASKPPENQPQHF.

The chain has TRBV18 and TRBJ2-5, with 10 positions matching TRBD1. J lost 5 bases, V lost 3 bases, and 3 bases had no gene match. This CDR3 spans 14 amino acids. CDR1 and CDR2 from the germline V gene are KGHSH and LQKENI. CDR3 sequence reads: CASSPGTGEETQYF. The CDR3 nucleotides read TGTGCCAGCTCACCTGGGACAGGGGAGGAGACCCAGTACTTC.

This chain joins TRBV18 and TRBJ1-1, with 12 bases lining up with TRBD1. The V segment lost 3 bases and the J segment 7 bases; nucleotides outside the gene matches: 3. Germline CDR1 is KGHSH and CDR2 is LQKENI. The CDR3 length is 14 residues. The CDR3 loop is CASSPGQGAVEAFF. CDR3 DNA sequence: TGTGCCAGCTCACCGGGACAGGGGGCGGTTGAAGCTTTCTTT.

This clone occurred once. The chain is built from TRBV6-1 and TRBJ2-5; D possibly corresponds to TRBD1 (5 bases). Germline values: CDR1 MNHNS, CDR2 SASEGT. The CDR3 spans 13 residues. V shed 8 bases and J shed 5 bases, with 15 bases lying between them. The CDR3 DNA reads TGTGCCAGCGTCCGGACAACGGGCGAGACCCAGTACTTC. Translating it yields CASVRTTGETQYF.

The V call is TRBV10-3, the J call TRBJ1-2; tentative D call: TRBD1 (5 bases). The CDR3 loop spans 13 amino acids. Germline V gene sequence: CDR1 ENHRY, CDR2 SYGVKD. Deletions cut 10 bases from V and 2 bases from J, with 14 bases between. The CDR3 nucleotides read TGTGCCACACAGGAGAACCTCAACTATGGCTACACCTTC. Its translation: CATQENLNYGYTF.

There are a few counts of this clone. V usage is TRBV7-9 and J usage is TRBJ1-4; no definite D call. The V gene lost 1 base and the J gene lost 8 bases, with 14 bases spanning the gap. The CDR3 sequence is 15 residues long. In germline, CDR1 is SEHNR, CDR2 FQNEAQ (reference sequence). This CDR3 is CASSLVGGGNEKLFF. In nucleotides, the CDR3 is TGTGCCAGCAGCTTAGTGGGAGGAGGGAACGAAAAACTGTTTTTT.

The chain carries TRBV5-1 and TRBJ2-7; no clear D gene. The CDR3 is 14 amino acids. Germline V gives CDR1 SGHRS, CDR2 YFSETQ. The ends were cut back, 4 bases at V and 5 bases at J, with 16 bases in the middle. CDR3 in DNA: TGCGCCAGCAGCACCCCCTCCCCGCAGGACGAGCAGTACTTC. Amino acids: CASSTPSPQDEQYF. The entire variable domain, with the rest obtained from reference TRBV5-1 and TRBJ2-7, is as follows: KAGVTQTPRYLIKTRGQQVTLSCSPISGHRSVSWYQQTPGQGLQFLFEYFSETQRNKGNFPGRFSGRQFSNSRSEMNVSTLELGDSALYLCASSTPSPQDEQYFGPGTRLTVT.

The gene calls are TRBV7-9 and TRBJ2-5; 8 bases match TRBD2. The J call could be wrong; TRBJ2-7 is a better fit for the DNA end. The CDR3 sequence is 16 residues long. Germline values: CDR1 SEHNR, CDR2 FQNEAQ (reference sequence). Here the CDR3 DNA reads TGTGCCAGCAGCTCAACTAGCGGCCCTTTAATCTACGAGCAGTACTTC. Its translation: CASSSTSGPLIYEQYF.

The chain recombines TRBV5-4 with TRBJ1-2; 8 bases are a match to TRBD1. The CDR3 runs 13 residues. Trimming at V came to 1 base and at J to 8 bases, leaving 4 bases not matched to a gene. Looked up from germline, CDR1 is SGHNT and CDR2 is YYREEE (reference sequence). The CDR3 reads CASSLRTGSGYTF. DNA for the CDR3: TGTGCCAGCAGCTTGAGGACAGGGTCGGGCTACACCTTC.

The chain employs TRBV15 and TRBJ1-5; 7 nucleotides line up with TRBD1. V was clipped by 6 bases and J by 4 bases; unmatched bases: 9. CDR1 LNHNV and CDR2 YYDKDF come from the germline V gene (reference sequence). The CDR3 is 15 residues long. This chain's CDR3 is CATRHHRGPNQPQHF. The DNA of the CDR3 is TGTGCCACCAGGCACCACAGGGGCCCGAATCAGCCCCAGCATTTT.

For the CDR3, the DNA is TGTGCCAGCAGTTACTCTCTCAGGACATCTCACTATGGCTACACCTTC. Its translation: CASSYSLRTSHYGYTF. The genes are TRBV6-5 and TRBJ1-2; a weak D match, TRBD1 (5 bases). Trimming removed 0 bases at V and 3 bases at J, with 14 bases between. This CDR3 comprises 16 residues. Germline values: CDR1 MNHEY, CDR2 SVGAGI.

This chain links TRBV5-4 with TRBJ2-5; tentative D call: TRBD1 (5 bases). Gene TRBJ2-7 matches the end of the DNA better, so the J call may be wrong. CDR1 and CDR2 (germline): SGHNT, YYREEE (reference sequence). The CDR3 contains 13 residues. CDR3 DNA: TGTGCCAGCAGCCCAGGGTTAACTAACGAGCAGTACTTC. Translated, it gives CASSPGLTNEQYF.

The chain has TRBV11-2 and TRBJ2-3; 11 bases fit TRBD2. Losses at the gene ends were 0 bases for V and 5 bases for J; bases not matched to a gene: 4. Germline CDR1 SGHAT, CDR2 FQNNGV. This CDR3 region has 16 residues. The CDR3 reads CASSLELAGGGDTQYF. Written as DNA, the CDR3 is TGTGCCAGCAGCTTAGAGCTAGCGGGGGGAGGAGATACGCAGTATTTT.

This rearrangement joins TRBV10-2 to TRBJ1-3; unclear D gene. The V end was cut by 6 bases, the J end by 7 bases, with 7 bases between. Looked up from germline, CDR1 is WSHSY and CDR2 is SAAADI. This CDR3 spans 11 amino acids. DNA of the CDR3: TGCGCCAGCAGCTCCGGGAACACCATATATTTT. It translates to CASSSGNTIYF.

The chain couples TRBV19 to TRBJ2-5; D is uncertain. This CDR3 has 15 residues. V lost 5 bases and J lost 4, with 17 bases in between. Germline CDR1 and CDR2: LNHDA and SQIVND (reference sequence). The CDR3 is CASSFVWADRETQYF. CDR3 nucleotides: TGTGCCAGTAGTTTTGTCTGGGCAGACCGAGAGACCCAGTACTTC.

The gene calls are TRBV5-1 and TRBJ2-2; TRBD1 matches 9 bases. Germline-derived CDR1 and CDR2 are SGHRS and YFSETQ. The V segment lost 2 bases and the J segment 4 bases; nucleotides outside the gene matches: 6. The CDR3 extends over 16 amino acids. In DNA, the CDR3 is TGCGCCAGCAGCTTAACAGGGGGCGCGGGCACCGGGGAGCTGTTTTTT. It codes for CASSLTGGAGTGELFF.